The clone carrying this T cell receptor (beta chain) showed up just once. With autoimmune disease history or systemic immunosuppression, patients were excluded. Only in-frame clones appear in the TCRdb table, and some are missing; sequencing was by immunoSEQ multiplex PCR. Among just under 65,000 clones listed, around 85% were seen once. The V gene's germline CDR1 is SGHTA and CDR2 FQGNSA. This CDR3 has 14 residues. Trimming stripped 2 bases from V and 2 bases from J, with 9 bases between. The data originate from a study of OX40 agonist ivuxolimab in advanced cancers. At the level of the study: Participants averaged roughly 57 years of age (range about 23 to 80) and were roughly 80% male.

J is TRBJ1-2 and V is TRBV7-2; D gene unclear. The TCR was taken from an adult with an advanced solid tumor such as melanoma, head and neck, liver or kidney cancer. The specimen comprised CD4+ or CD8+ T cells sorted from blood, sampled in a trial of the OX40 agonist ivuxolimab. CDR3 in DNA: TGTGCCAGCAGCTTAATGTCGGACAACTATGGCTACACCTTC. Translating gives CASSLMSDNYGYTF.